This T cell receptor beta chain came from a study of CD8 T cells in ankylosing spondylitis. Study results and limitations: Reportedly, disease-linked clones are significantly enriched in ankylosing spondylitis patients' matched synovial fluid. Seven to nine highly homologous variants formed a TCR beta motif that appeared characteristic of ankylosing spondylitis blood.

Using quantitative 5'-RACE with molecular barcodes, the authors made TCR beta libraries. MiXCR was run by TCRdb on the 5' RACE reads, yielding one entry per CDR3 protein. The repertoire holds roughly 700,000 distinct CDR3 sequences, with roughly 19% as singletons. This clonotype was seen many times. Antigen specificity is unknown. The TCR comes from a male donor with ankylosing spondylitis. The specimen sequenced was blood, either unsorted or a sorted T cell fraction (not recorded which).

The DNA for the CDR3 is TGTGCCAGCAGTTTACTTCAGGGTAGACTCACTGAAGCTTTCTTT. Translated, it gives CASSLLQGRLTEAFF. This chain connects TRBV12-3 or TRBV12-4 to TRBJ1-1; D is perhaps TRBD1 (5 bases). The CDR3 has 15 residues. Trimming shortened V by 2 bases and J by 4 bases, and 14 bases separated the two germline ends.